This T cell receptor beta chain is from a study of T cell clonotyping in hematopoietic cell transplantation. Study background: Cytoreduction preceded collection of pretransplant recipient samples. Study results and limitations: Recipient TCR diversity dropped after transplant; expanded clonotypes rose from day 30 to 180. CD4 and CD8 repertoire contributions could not be separated without sorting.

In the case of this clone: The antigen is unknown.

The V and J ends lost 4 bases and 4 bases, in that order; junction bases with no gene match: 10. This CDR3 is built from 16 residues. CDR1 is SGDLS and CDR2 is YYNGEE in the germline V gene. Time point denoted: recipient sample about 28 days before transplant, after cytoreduction. Samples: about 28 days before transplant, then days 30, 100 and 180 after. Measured with immunoSEQ multiplex PCR; TCRdb has only the in-frame clones, and not every one. The data show about 28,000 clones, with roughly 84% seen just once and around 2% held by the top ten. The chain employs TRBV9 and TRBJ1-2; TRBD1 matches 10 bases. The sequencing here drew on peripheral blood mononuclear cells, taken before stem cell transplant. The source is a man aged 35 to 55 with acute myeloid leukemia. Some clones in this sample may be carry-over from other donors' samples. CDR3 DNA: TGTGCCAGCAGCCCCCGGGACAGGGGACTTGGCTATGGCTACACCTTC. This sequence encodes CASSPRDRGLGYGYTF.